This T cell receptor beta chain was recorded in a study of blood T cell repertoires in COVID-19. V was cut by 1 base and J by 7 bases, with 5 bases left in between. The CDR3 consists of 11 residues. Germline V gene data show CDR1 as DFQATT and CDR2 as SNEGSKA (reference sequence). Assay used: immunoSEQ multiplex PCR; TCRdb lists only in-frame clones, some missing. The table has about 400,000 clones, 87% seen once. The clonotype comes from a young woman who had recovered from COVID-19. Material: PBMCs or T cells enriched from blood (not recorded which). The chain combines TRBV20-1 with TRBJ2-4, with D unclear. The CDR3 DNA is TGCAGTGCTAGAGTGTCGAACATTCAGTACTTC. This translates into CSARVSNIQYF.